A selection of T cell receptor beta chains follows, all from one sample in a study of T cell repertoires in cytomegalovirus infection. TCRdb analysed the reads with MiXCR anew, one entry per CDR3 protein. The profile shows more than 650,000 distinct CDR3 sequences, 35% of them singletons. The sequenced sample consisted of PBMCs. These receptors all stem from a human donor in good health (CMV status not recorded). Some clones in this sample may be carry-over from other donors' samples. The CDR3 runs from the conserved cysteine through the conserved F or W. Each record gives: clone size, V gene, J gene, D gene, CDR3 DNA, CDR3 protein. The D gene is left open where the match is weak. A clone size is listed for some rows: how often the clone was seen (once, few, many), or a class if it is expanded.

abundance: -; v_gene: TRBV9; j_gene: TRBJ1-2; d_gene: TRBD1; CDR3nt: TGTGCCAGCCATGGACAGGGCCCTACTGGCTACACCTTC; CDR3aa: CASHGQGPTGYTF
abundance: many; v_gene: TRBV7-6; j_gene: TRBJ1-4; d_gene: -; CDR3nt: TGTGCCAGCAGCTTAGGCCAGGGACTTGTGCAGGAAAAACTGTTTTTT; CDR3aa: CASSLGQGLVQEKLFF
abundance: many; v_gene: TRBV6-1; j_gene: TRBJ1-2; d_gene: -; CDR3nt: TGTGCCAGCAGTTATAACCGGGATTATGGCTACACCTTC; CDR3aa: CASSYNRDYGYTF
abundance: many; v_gene: TRBV7-2; j_gene: TRBJ2-7; d_gene: TRBD2; CDR3nt: TGTGCCAGCAGTTCAGCGGGGGGTTCCTCCTACGAGCAGTACTTC; CDR3aa: CASSSAGGSSYEQYF
abundance: -; v_gene: TRBV12-3/TRBV12-4; j_gene: TRBJ2-2; d_gene: -; CDR3nt: TGTGCCAGCAGATTACAGGTTTCGGCCGGGGAGCTGTTTTTT; CDR3aa: CASRLQVSAGELFF
abundance: few; v_gene: TRBV28; j_gene: TRBJ1-1; d_gene: -; CDR3nt: TGTGCCAGCATCCCCTTTGGGTGGCAGGAGAACACTGAAGCTTTCTTT; CDR3aa: CASIPFGWQENTEAFF
abundance: -; v_gene: TRBV9; j_gene: TRBJ2-7; d_gene: -; CDR3nt: TGTGCCAGCAGCGCGCGCGGGACTGAGACCTACGAGCAGTACTTC; CDR3aa: CASSARGTETYEQYF
abundance: few; v_gene: TRBV28; j_gene: TRBJ1-5; d_gene: TRBD1; CDR3nt: TGTGCCAGCAGTGCTAGGGGGCGTGGGCAGCCCCAGCATTTT; CDR3aa: CASSARGRGQPQHF
abundance: few; v_gene: TRBV6-1; j_gene: TRBJ2-3; d_gene: -; CDR3nt: TGTGCCAGCAGTTCCCTGAGTGATACGCAGTATTTT; CDR3aa: CASSSLSDTQYF
abundance: few; v_gene: TRBV7-9; j_gene: TRBJ1-1; d_gene: -; CDR3nt: TGTGCCAGCAGCATAAGCAGGGTGAACACTGAAGCTTTCTTT; CDR3aa: CASSISRVNTEAFF
abundance: few; v_gene: TRBV11-2; j_gene: TRBJ1-4; d_gene: -; CDR3nt: TGTGCCAGCAGGGACAGACCCGCAACTAATGAAAAACTGTTTTTT; CDR3aa: CASRDRPATNEKLFF
abundance: -; v_gene: TRBV5-1; j_gene: TRBJ2-5; d_gene: TRBD1; CDR3nt: TGCGCCAGCAGTCCAGGCTGGGGAGACAGGGAAACCCAGTACTTC; CDR3aa: CASSPGWGDRETQYF
abundance: -; v_gene: TRBV29-1; j_gene: TRBJ2-6; d_gene: -; CDR3nt: TGCAGCGTTGAAAACGGGGACTCTGGGGCCAACGTCCTGACTTTC; CDR3aa: CSVENGDSGANVLTF
abundance: -; v_gene: TRBV2; j_gene: TRBJ2-4; d_gene: -; CDR3nt: TGTGCCAGCAGCGGACAGAAAAACATTCAGTACTTC; CDR3aa: CASSGQKNIQYF
abundance: few; v_gene: TRBV5-6; j_gene: TRBJ2-1; d_gene: TRBD1; CDR3nt: TGTGCCAGCACCATACAGGGGGCGTCCTACAATGAGCAGTTCTTC; CDR3aa: CASTIQGASYNEQFF
abundance: -; v_gene: TRBV2; j_gene: TRBJ2-2; d_gene: -; CDR3nt: TGTGCCAGCACCGTTGGCGGCCTGAACACCGGGGAGCTGTTTTTT; CDR3aa: CASTVGGLNTGELFF
abundance: -; v_gene: TRBV7-9; j_gene: TRBJ2-2; d_gene: -; CDR3nt: TGTGCCAGCAGCCCGACGGAGCGGGACACCGGGGAGCTGTTTTTT; CDR3aa: CASSPTERDTGELFF
abundance: -; v_gene: TRBV4-2; j_gene: TRBJ2-7; d_gene: -; CDR3nt: TGTGCCAGCAGCCAAGATGATGGCGGTGTTGGGTCTCAAAAATACGAGCAGTACTTC; CDR3aa: CASSQDDGGVGSQKYEQYF
abundance: -; v_gene: TRBV11-2; j_gene: TRBJ1-1; d_gene: -; CDR3nt: TGTGCCAGCAGCCGTCTTCAAATGAACACTGAAGCTTTCTTT; CDR3aa: CASSRLQMNTEAFF
abundance: once; v_gene: TRBV20-1; j_gene: TRBJ2-7; d_gene: -; CDR3nt: TGCAGTGCTAGAGACCCCACGCTAGCTCTCTACGAGCAGTACTTC; CDR3aa: CSARDPTLALYEQYF
abundance: -; v_gene: TRBV19; j_gene: TRBJ1-6; d_gene: -; CDR3nt: TGTGCCAGTAGTAGCTTCTCCGGAACCTATAATTCACCCCTCCACTTT; CDR3aa: CASSSFSGTYNSPLHF
abundance: -; v_gene: TRBV27; j_gene: TRBJ1-1; d_gene: -; CDR3nt: TGTGCCAGCATCGGACTTCAAGGATTGAACACTGAAGCTTTCTTT; CDR3aa: CASIGLQGLNTEAFF
abundance: -; v_gene: TRBV10-3; j_gene: TRBJ2-3; d_gene: TRBD2; CDR3nt: TGTGCCATCAGTGCCCTAACTAGCGGGAGGGCCGGGCGAATCACAGATACGCAGTATTTT; CDR3aa: CAISALTSGRAGRITDTQYF
abundance: -; v_gene: TRBV7-9; j_gene: TRBJ2-7; d_gene: TRBD1; CDR3nt: TGTGCCAGCAGCATTCAAAGGACAGGGAGGCACGAGCAGTACTTC; CDR3aa: CASSIQRTGRHEQYF
abundance: -; v_gene: TRBV27; j_gene: TRBJ1-5; d_gene: TRBD1; CDR3nt: TGTGCCAGCAGCGGGACAGGGGGCACTCAGCCCCAGCATTTT; CDR3aa: CASSGTGGTQPQHF
abundance: once; v_gene: TRBV19; j_gene: TRBJ2-7; d_gene: TRBD1; CDR3nt: TGTGCCAGTAGTACTACAGGGGCCTACTATCAGTACTTC; CDR3aa: CASSTTGAYYQYF
abundance: -; v_gene: TRBV10-3; j_gene: TRBJ1-1; d_gene: -; CDR3nt: TGTGCCATCAGTGAGAATGTGGGGCTTGGGGGCACTGAAGCTTTCTTT; CDR3aa: CAISENVGLGGTEAFF
abundance: many; v_gene: TRBV7-2; j_gene: TRBJ1-4; d_gene: -; CDR3nt: TGTGCCAGCAGGCGGGCAACTAATGAAAAACTGTTTTTT; CDR3aa: CASRRATNEKLFF
abundance: few; v_gene: TRBV19; j_gene: TRBJ2-1; d_gene: -; CDR3nt: TGTGCCAGTAGTATAGTGGGCGGTCCCTGGGGGGAGCAGTTCTTC; CDR3aa: CASSIVGGPWGEQFF
abundance: -; v_gene: TRBV25-1; j_gene: TRBJ2-5; d_gene: -; CDR3nt: TGTGCCAGCAGTGACTCCCCGGAATGGGTCCAGTACTTC; CDR3aa: CASSDSPEWVQYF
abundance: few; v_gene: TRBV11-1; j_gene: TRBJ1-3; d_gene: TRBD1; CDR3nt: TGTGCCAGCAGCTTGGGACAGACCTCCTCTGGAAACACCATATATTTT; CDR3aa: CASSLGQTSSGNTIYF
abundance: few; v_gene: TRBV7-4; j_gene: TRBJ2-7; d_gene: -; CDR3nt: TGTGCCAGCAGCTTGTTAGATGGGGCGTCCGAGCAGTACTTC; CDR3aa: CASSLLDGASEQYF
abundance: many; v_gene: TRBV29-1; j_gene: TRBJ2-3; d_gene: TRBD2; CDR3nt: TGCAGCGTCGCACCTTCTAGCGGGAGAACAGATACGCAGTATTTT; CDR3aa: CSVAPSSGRTDTQYF
abundance: few; v_gene: TRBV19; j_gene: TRBJ2-7; d_gene: TRBD1; CDR3nt: TGTGCCAGCGGGACAGGGGAAGGTACTCCGTACGAGCAGTACTTC; CDR3aa: CASGTGEGTPYEQYF
abundance: few; v_gene: TRBV6-6; j_gene: TRBJ2-7; d_gene: TRBD1; CDR3nt: TGTGCCAGCAGTCCAACTGACGGGACAGGGCAGGGGGAGCAGTACTTC; CDR3aa: CASSPTDGTGQGEQYF
abundance: -; v_gene: TRBV28; j_gene: TRBJ2-7; d_gene: TRBD1; CDR3nt: TGTGCCAGCAGTTTATCATCACAGGGGTCCCACGAGCAGTACTTC; CDR3aa: CASSLSSQGSHEQYF
abundance: -; v_gene: TRBV5-1; j_gene: TRBJ2-1; d_gene: -; CDR3nt: TGCGCCAGCAGCTTGGTAGCGGCGGGAAGCTCCTACAATGAGCAGTTCTTC; CDR3aa: CASSLVAAGSSYNEQFF
abundance: -; v_gene: TRBV7-9; j_gene: TRBJ2-7; d_gene: TRBD1; CDR3nt: TGTGCCTTCGAGCACAGGGGCTCCTACGAGCAGTACTTC; CDR3aa: CAFEHRGSYEQYF
abundance: few; v_gene: TRBV12-3/TRBV12-4; j_gene: TRBJ1-2; d_gene: -; CDR3nt: TGTGCCAGCAGGCCTCAAGGTCGCAGCGGCTACACCTTC; CDR3aa: CASRPQGRSGYTF
abundance: -; v_gene: TRBV20-1; j_gene: TRBJ2-7; d_gene: TRBD2; CDR3nt: TGCAGTGCTGCCACGACTAGCGGGGACTTCTACGAGCAGTACTTC; CDR3aa: CSAATTSGDFYEQYF
abundance: -; v_gene: TRBV2; j_gene: TRBJ2-3; d_gene: TRBD2; CDR3nt: TGTGCCAGCAGAGTTGCTAGCGGGGCGGCAGATACGCAGTATTTT; CDR3aa: CASRVASGAADTQYF
abundance: -; v_gene: TRBV27; j_gene: TRBJ2-1; d_gene: -; CDR3nt: TGTGCCAGCAGCCAATGGGCCCCTCCAGAAGACAATGAGCAGTTCTTC; CDR3aa: CASSQWAPPEDNEQFF
abundance: -; v_gene: TRBV12-3/TRBV12-4; j_gene: TRBJ2-2; d_gene: -; CDR3nt: TGTGCCAGCAGTTCGGGTCCAGGGAGCTCCGGGGAGCTGTTTTTT; CDR3aa: CASSSGPGSSGELFF
abundance: -; v_gene: TRBV20-1; j_gene: TRBJ2-3; d_gene: -; CDR3nt: TGCAGTGCTAGAGAGAACACAGCTACGCAGTATTTT; CDR3aa: CSARENTATQYF
abundance: -; v_gene: TRBV6-5; j_gene: TRBJ2-7; d_gene: -; CDR3nt: TGTGCCAGCAGTTACTCGACCGCCCCCTCCTACGAGCAGTACTTC; CDR3aa: CASSYSTAPSYEQYF
abundance: many; v_gene: TRBV7-9; j_gene: TRBJ2-3; d_gene: -; CDR3nt: TGTGCCAGCAGCTTAGGGCGGACCGAAACCACAGATACGCAGTATTTT; CDR3aa: CASSLGRTETTDTQYF